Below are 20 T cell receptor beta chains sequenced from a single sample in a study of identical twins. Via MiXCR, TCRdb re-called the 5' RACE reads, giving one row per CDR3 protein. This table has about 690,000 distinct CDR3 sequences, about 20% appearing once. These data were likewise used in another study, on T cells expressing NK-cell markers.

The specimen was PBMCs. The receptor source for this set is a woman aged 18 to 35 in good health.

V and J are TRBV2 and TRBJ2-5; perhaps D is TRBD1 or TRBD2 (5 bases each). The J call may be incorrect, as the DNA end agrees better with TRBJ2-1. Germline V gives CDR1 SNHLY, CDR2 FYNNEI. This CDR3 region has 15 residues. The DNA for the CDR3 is TGTGCCAGCAGTGAAGCGCTGGGGGAGAGAGAGACCCAGTTCTTC. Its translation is CASSEALGERETQFF.

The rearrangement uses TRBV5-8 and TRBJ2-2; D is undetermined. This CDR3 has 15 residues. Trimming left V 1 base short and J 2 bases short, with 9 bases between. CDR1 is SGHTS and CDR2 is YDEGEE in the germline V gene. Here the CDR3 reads CASSLRAVNTGELFF. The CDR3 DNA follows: TGTGCCAGCAGCTTGCGGGCAGTAAACACCGGGGAGCTGTTTTTT.

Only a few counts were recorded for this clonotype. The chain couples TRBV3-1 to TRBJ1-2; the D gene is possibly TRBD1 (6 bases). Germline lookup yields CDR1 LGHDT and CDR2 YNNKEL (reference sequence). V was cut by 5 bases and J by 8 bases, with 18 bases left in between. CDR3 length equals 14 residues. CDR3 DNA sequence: TGTGCCAGCAGCAAATGGACAGACTTCGGGGGCTACACCTTC. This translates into CASSKWTDFGGYTF.

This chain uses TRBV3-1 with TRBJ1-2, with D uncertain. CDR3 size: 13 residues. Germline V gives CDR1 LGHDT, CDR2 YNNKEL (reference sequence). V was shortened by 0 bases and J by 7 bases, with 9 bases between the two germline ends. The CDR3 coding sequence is TGTGCCAGCAGCCAAGATCCGGGAACTGGCTACACCTTC. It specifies CASSQDPGTGYTF.

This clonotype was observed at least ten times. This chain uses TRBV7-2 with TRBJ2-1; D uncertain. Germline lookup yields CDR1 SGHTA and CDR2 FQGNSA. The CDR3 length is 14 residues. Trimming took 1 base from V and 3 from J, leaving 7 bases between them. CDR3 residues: CASSLGRIYNEQFF. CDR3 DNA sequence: TGTGCCAGCAGCTTAGGGCGAATCTACAATGAGCAGTTCTTC.

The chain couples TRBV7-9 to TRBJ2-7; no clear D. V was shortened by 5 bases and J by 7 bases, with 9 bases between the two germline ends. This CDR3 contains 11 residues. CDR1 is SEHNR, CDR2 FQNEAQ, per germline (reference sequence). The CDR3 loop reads CASSNVEEQYF. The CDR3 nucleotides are TGTGCCAGCAGCAATGTCGAAGAGCAGTACTTC.

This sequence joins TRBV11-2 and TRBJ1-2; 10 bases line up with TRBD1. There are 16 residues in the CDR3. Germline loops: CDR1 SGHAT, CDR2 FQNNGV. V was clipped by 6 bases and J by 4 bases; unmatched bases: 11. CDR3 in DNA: TGTGCCAGCAGTCGACCCGTCGGGACAGGGGCCTATGGCTACACCTTC. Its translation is CASSRPVGTGAYGYTF.

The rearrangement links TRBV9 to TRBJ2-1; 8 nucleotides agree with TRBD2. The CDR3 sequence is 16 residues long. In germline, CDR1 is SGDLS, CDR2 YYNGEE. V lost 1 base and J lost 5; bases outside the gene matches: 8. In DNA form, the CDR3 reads TGTGCCAGCAGCGTACCCCGCGGGAGGTCTAACAATGAGCAGTTCTTC. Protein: CASSVPRGRSNNEQFF.

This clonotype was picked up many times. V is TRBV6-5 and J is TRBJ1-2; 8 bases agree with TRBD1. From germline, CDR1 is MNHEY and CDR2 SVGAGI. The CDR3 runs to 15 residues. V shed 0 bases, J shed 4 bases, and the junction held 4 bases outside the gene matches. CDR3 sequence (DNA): TGTGCCAGCAGTTACTCGGGGACAGGAGTCTATGGCTACACCTTC. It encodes CASSYSGTGVYGYTF.

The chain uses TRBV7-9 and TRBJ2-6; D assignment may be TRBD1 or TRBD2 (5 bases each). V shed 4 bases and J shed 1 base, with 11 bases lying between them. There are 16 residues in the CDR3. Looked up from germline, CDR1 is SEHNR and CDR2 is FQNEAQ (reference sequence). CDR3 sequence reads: CASSWDRGSGANVLTF. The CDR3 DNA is TGTGCCAGCAGCTGGGACCGGGGATCTGGGGCCAACGTCCTGACTTTC.

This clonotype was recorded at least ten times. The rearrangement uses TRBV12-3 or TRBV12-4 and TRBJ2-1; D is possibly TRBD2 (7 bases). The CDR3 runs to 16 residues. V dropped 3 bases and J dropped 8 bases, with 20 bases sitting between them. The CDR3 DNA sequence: TGTGCCAGCAGTTTCCAGGGTAGAGGGGGGGTGTATGAGCAGTTCTTC. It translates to CASSFQGRGGVYEQFF.

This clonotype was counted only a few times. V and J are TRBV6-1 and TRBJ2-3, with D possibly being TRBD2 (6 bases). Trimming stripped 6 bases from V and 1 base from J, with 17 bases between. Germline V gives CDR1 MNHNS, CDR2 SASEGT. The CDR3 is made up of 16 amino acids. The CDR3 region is CASSPPGVAGTDTQYF. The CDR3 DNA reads TGTGCCAGCAGCCCCCCGGGAGTTGCGGGCACAGATACGCAGTATTTT.

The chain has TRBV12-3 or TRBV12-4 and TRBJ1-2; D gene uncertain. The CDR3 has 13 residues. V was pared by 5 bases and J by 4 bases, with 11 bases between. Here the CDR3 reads CASSTRTSYGYTF. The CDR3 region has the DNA TGTGCCAGCAGTACAAGGACCTCCTATGGCTACACCTTC.

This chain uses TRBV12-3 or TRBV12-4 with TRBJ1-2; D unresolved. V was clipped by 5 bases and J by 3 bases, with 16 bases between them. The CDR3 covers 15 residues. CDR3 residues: CASSPLSGWDYGYTF. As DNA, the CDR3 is TGTGCCAGCAGTCCCCTATCAGGTTGGGACTATGGCTACACCTTC.

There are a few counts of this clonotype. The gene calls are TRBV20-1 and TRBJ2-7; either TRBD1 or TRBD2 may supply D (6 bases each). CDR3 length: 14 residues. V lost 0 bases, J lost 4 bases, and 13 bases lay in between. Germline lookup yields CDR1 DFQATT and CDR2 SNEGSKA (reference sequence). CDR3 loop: CSARDLRGRYEQYF. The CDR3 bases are TGCAGTGCTAGAGATCTTCGGGGGCGGTACGAGCAGTACTTC.

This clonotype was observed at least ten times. The CDR3 spells CSASKRERDDTQYF. In DNA, the CDR3 is TGCAGTGCCTCAAAGCGGGAGCGTGACGATACGCAGTATTTT. The rearrangement joins TRBV20-1 to TRBJ2-3; TRBD2 aligns across 8 bases. J gave up 6 bases and V 6 bases, and 11 bases lay outside the gene matches. Germline values: CDR1 DFQATT, CDR2 SNEGSKA (reference sequence). This CDR3 contains 14 residues.

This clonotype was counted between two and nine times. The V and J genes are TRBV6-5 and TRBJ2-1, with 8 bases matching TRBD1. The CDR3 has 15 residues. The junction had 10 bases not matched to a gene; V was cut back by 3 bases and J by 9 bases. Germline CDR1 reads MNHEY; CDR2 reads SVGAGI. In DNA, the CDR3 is TGTGCCAGCAGTTATTTCAGGACAGGGCATACTGAGCAGTTCTTC. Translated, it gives CASSYFRTGHTEQFF.

The DNA for the CDR3 is TGCGCCAGCAGCCGTGAGCGGGGGGGGAACATTCAGTACTTC. Translation gives CASSRERGGNIQYF. The chain recombines TRBV5-1 with TRBJ2-4; 10 bases line up with TRBD2. Unmatched junction bases numbered 5, after V lost 4 bases and J lost 7 bases. The CDR3 totals 14 residues. Per germline, CDR1 SGHRS and CDR2 YFSETQ.

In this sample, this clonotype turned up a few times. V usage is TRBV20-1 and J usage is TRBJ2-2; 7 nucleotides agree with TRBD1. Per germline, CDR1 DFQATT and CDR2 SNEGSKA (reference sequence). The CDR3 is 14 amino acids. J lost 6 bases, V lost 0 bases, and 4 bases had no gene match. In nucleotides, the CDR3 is TGCAGTGCTAGAGATCTTAGGGGGCCCGGGGAGCTGTTTTTT. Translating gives CSARDLRGPGELFF.

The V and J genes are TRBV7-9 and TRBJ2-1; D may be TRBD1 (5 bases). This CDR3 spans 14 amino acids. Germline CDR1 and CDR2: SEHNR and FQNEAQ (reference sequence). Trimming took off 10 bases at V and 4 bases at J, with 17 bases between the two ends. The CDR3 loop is CAIENLQVYNEQFF. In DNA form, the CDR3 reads TGTGCCATCGAGAATCTACAGGTTTACAATGAGCAGTTCTTC.